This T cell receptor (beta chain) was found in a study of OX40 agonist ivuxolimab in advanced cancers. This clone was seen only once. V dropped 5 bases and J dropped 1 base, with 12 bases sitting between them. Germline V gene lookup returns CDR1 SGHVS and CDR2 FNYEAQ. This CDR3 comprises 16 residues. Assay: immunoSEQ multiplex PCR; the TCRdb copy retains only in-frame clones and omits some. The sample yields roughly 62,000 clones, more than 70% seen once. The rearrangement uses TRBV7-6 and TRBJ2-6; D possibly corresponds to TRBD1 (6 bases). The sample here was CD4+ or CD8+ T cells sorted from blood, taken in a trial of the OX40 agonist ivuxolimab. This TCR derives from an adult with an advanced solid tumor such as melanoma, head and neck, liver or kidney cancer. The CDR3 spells CASSPDSQSGANVLTF. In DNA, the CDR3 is TGTGCCAGCAGCCCGGACAGCCAGTCTGGGGCCAACGTCCTGACTTTC.